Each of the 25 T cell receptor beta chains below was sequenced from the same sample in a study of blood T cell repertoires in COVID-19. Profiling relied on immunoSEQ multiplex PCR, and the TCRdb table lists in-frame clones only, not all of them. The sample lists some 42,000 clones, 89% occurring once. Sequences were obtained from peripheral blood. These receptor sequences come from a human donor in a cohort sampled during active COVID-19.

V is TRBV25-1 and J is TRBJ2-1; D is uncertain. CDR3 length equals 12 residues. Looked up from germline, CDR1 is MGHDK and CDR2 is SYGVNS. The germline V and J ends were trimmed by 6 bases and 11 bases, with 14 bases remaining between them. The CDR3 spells CASSDSWAQQFF. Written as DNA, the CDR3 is TGTGCCAGCAGCGATTCTTGGGCACAGCAGTTCTTC.

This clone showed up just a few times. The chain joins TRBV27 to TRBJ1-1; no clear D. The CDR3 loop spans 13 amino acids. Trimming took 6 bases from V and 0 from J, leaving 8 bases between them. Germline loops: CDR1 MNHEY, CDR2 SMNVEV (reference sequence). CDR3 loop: CASSQSLNTEAFF. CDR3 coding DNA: TGTGCCAGCAGCCAGTCGTTGAACACTGAAGCTTTCTTT.

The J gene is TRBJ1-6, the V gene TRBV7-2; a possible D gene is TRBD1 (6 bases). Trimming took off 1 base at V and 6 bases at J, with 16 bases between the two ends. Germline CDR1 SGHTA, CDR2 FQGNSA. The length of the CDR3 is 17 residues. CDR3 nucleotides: TGTGCCAGCAGCTTAGAAGGCTGGGGGCATAGTAATTCACCCCTCCACTTT. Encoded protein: CASSLEGWGHSNSPLHF.

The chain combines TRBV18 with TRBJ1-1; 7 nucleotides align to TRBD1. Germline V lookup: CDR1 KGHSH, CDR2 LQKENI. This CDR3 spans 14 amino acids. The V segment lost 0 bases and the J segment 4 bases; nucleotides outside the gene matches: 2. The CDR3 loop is CASSPPSGGTEAFF. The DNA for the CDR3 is TGTGCCAGCTCACCACCCTCAGGGGGCACTGAAGCTTTCTTT.

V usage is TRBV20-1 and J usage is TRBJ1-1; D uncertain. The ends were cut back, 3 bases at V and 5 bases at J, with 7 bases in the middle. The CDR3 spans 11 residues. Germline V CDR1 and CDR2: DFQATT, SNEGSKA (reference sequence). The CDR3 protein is CSARRSTEAFF. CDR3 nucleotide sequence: TGCAGTGCTAGGAGATCTACTGAAGCTTTCTTT.

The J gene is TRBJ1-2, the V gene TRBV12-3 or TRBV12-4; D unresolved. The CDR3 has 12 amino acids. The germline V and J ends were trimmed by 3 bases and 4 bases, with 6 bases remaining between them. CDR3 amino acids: CASSLSFYGYTF. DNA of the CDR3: TGTGCCAGCAGTTTGAGCTTCTATGGCTACACCTTC.

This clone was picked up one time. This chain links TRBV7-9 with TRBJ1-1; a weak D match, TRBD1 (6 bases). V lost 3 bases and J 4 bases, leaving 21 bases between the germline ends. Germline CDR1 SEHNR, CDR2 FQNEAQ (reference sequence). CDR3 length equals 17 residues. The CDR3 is CASSFGDTGPKATEAFF. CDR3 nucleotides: TGTGCCAGCAGCTTTGGGGACACAGGGCCTAAGGCCACTGAAGCTTTCTTT.

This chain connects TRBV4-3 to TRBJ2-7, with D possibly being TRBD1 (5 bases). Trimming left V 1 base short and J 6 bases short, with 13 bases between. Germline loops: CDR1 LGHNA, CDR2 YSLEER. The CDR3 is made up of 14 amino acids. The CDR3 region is CASSQGPLQGEQYF. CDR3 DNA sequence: TGCGCCAGCAGCCAAGGCCCCCTCCAGGGCGAGCAGTACTTC.

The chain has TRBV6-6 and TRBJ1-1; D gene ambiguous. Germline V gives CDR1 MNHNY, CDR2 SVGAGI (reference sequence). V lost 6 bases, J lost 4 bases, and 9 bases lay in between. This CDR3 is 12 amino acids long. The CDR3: CASSYEGTEAFF. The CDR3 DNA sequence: TGTGCCAGCAGCTACGAGGGCACTGAAGCTTTCTTT.

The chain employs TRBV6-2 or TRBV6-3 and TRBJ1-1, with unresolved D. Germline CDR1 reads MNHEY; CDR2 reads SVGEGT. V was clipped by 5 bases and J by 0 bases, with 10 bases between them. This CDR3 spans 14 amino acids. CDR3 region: CASSGGRMNTEAFF. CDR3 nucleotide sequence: TGTGCCAGCAGTGGAGGGCGGATGAACACTGAAGCTTTCTTT.

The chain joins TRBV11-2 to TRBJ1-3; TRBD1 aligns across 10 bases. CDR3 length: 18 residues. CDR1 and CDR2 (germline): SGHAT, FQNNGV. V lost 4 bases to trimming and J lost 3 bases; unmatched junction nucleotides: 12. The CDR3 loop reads CASSSDRGPTLGGNTIYF. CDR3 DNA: TGTGCCAGCAGCTCAGACAGGGGGCCCACCTTGGGTGGAAACACCATATATTTT.

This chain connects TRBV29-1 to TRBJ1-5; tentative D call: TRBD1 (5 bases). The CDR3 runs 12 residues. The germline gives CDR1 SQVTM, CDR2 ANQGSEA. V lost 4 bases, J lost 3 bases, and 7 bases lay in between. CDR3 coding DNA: TGCAGCGTTGCGGGGGACAATCAGCCCCAGCATTTT. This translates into CSVAGDNQPQHF. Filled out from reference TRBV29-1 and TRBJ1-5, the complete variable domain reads SAVISQKPSRDICQRGTSLTIQCQVDSQVTMMFWYRQQPGQSLTLIATANQGSEATYESGFVIDKFPISRPNLTFSTLTVSNMSPEDSSIYLCSVAGDNQPQHFGDGTRLSIL.

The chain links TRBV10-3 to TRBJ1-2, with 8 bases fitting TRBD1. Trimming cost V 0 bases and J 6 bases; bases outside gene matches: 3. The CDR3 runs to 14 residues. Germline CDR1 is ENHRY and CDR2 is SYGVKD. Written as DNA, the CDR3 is TGTGCCATCAGTGAGTCTCAGGGGGCCCATGGCTACACCTTC. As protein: CAISESQGAHGYTF.

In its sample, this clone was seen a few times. The CDR3 DNA is TGCGCCAGCAGCCACCTAACAGGCACCTATGGCTACACCTTC. Translation: CASSHLTGTYGYTF. J is TRBJ1-2 and V is TRBV4-3; D may be TRBD1 (5 bases). This CDR3 comprises 14 residues. The germline V and J ends were trimmed by 3 bases and 4 bases, with 12 bases remaining between them. The germline gives CDR1 LGHNA, CDR2 YSLEER.

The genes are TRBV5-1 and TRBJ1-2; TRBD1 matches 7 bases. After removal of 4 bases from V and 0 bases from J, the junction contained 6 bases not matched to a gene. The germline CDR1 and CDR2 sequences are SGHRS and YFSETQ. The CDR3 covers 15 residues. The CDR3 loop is CASSPGQLTNYGYTF. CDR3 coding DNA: TGCGCCAGCAGCCCGGGACAGCTTACTAACTATGGCTACACCTTC.

CDR3 in amino acids: CASSLEVGSYNSPLHF. Here the CDR3 DNA reads TGCGCCAGCAGCTTGGAAGTCGGCTCCTATAATTCACCCCTCCACTTT. The genes are TRBV5-1 and TRBJ1-6; the D is unclear. CDR3 size: 16 residues. From germline, CDR1 is SGHRS and CDR2 YFSETQ. V lost 0 bases and J lost 0, with 7 bases in between.

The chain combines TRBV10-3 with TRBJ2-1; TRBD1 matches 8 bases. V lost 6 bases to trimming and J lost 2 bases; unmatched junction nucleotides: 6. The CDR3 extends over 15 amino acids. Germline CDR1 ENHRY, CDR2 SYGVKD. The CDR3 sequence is CAIRNPQGAYNEQFF. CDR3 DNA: TGTGCCATCAGGAACCCACAGGGGGCCTACAATGAGCAGTTCTTC.

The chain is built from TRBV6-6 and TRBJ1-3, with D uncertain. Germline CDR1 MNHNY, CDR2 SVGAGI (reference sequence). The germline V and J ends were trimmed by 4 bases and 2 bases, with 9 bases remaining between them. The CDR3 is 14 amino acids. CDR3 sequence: CASSSLAPGNTIYF. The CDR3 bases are TGTGCCAGCAGTTCCTTAGCGCCTGGAAACACCATATATTTT.

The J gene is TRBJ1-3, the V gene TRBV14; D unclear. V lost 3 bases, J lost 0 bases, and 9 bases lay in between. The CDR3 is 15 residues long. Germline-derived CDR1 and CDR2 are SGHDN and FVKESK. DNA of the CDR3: TGTGCCAGCAGCCAGAGGCGTTTCTCTGGAAACACCATATATTTT. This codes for CASSQRRFSGNTIYF.

CDR3 sequence: CASSQDQGASLYGYTF. The CDR3 DNA reads as TGCGCCAGCAGCCAAGATCAGGGCGCCAGTCTGTATGGCTACACCTTC. The chain links TRBV4-1 to TRBJ1-2, with a possible D match to TRBD1 (5 bases). Deletions cut 0 bases from V and 5 bases from J, with 16 bases between. This CDR3 contains 16 residues. CDR1 is MGHRA and CDR2 is YSYEKL in the germline V gene.

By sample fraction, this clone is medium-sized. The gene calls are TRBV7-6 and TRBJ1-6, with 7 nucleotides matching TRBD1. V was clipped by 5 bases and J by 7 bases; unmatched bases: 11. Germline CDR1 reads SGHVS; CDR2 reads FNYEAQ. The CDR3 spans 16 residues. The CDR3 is CASSPNLQGLNSPLHF. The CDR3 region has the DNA TGTGCCAGCAGCCCTAACTTACAGGGGTTGAATTCACCCCTCCACTTT.

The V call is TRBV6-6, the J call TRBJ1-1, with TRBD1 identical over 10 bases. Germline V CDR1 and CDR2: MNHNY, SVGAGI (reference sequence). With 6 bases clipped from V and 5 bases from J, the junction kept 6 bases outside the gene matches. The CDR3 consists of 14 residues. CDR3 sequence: CASRERTGGTEAFF. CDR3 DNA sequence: TGTGCCAGCAGGGAAAGGACAGGGGGTACTGAAGCTTTCTTT.

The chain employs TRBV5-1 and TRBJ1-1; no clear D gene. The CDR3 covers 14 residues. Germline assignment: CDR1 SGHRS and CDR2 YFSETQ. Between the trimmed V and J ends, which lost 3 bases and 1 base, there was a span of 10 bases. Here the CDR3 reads CASSWAMGNTEAFF. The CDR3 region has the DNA TGCGCCAGCAGCTGGGCAATGGGGAACACTGAAGCTTTCTTT.

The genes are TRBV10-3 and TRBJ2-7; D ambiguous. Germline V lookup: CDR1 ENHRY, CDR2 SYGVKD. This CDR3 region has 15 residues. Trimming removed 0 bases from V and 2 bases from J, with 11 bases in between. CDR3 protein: CAISESTRAPYEQYF. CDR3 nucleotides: TGTGCCATCAGTGAGTCGACACGAGCTCCCTACGAGCAGTACTTC.

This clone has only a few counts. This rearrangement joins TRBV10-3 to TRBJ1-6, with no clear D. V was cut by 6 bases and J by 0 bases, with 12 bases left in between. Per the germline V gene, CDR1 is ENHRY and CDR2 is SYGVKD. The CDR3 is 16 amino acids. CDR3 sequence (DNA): TGTGCCATCAGCGACAAGCTCAACTCCTATAATTCACCCCTCCACTTT. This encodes CAISDKLNSYNSPLHF.